The 29 T cell receptor beta chains in this list originate from one sample, sequenced in a study of shared clonotypes between healthy human individuals. Data came from immunoSEQ multiplex PCR; TCRdb stores just in-frame clones and leaves some out. In the table there are 2,500,000 or so clones, around 93% of which are singletons. Sequencing used naive CD4+ T cells from PBMCs. Subset described: CD45RA+ positively selected. These receptors originate from a man younger than 35 in good health. Some clones in this sample may be carry-over from other donors' samples.

The chain is built from TRBV2 and TRBJ2-5; 14 positions agree with TRBD2. Germline trimming cut 5 bases from V and 5 bases from J; bases unmatched to any gene: 4. The CDR3 length is 15 residues. Germline V gene data show CDR1 as SNHLY and CDR2 as FYNNEI. CDR3 protein: CASSWGLAGAETQYF. For the CDR3, the DNA is TGTGCCAGCAGTTGGGGACTAGCGGGAGCTGAGACCCAGTACTTC.

This chain uses TRBV11-2 with TRBJ1-1; perhaps TRBD1 as D (6 bases). V lost 5 bases, J lost 7 bases, and 11 bases lay in between. CDR1 is SGHAT, CDR2 FQNNGV, per germline. The CDR3 extends over 12 amino acids. The CDR3, as DNA: TGTGCCAGCAGCGTGGACAGACGTGAAGCTTTCTTT. Its translation: CASSVDRREAFF.

The chain joins TRBV6-5 to TRBJ2-1; 8 bases align to TRBD2. Germline-derived CDR1 and CDR2 are MNHEY and SVGAGI. Unmatched junction bases numbered 7, after V lost 6 bases and J lost 6 bases. The CDR3 spans 14 residues. The CDR3 DNA reads as TGTGCCAGCAGCCCAAGCGGGGGCACCAATGAGCAGTTCTTC. It is translated as CASSPSGGTNEQFF.

This clone appeared a few times. Other DNA sequences in this sample translate to the same CDR3. The chain couples TRBV7-9 to TRBJ1-4; D call uncertain. Between the trimmed V and J ends, which lost 2 bases and 8 bases, there was a span of 9 bases. The CDR3 runs to 13 residues. Germline V gene sequence: CDR1 SEHNR, CDR2 FQNEAQ (reference sequence). CDR3 bases: TGTGCCAGCAGCTTATCAGGCGGCGAAAAACTGTTTTTT. This translates into CASSLSGGEKLFF.

This chain connects TRBV28 to TRBJ2-7, with TRBD2 identical over 11 bases. This CDR3 has 13 amino acids. CDR1 MDHEN and CDR2 SYDVKM come from the germline V gene. The chain's CDR3 is CVTSGRVVYEQYF. The DNA for the CDR3 is TGTGTAACTAGCGGGAGAGTGGTCTACGAGCAGTACTTC.

The chain links TRBV27 to TRBJ2-1, with 7 positions matching TRBD1. Germline V lookup: CDR1 MNHEY, CDR2 SMNVEV (reference sequence). The length of the CDR3 is 16 residues. V was pared by 2 bases and J by 2 bases, with 6 bases of the junction left unmatched. DNA for the CDR3: TGTGCCAGCAGTTTACGGAGGCAGGGGGCCTACAATGAGCAGTTCTTC. It codes for CASSLRRQGAYNEQFF.

This chain connects TRBV18 to TRBJ2-7; D is possibly TRBD1 (7 bases). In germline, CDR1 is KGHSH, CDR2 LQKENI. This CDR3 contains 16 residues. V was cut by 6 bases and J by 2 bases, with 20 bases left in between. The CDR3 DNA sequence: TGTGCCAGCTCGATCTCAGGGGGGACACCAGCCTACGAGCAGTACTTC. It codes for CASSISGGTPAYEQYF.

The chain employs TRBV5-6 and TRBJ2-2; 10 bases match TRBD2. The CDR3 has 16 amino acids. Trimming cost V 1 base and J 5 bases; bases outside gene matches: 5. Looked up from germline, CDR1 is SGHDT and CDR2 is YYEEEE. In nucleotides, the CDR3 is TGTGCCAGCAGCTTGTTGCCTAGCGGGAGTACCGGGGAGCTGTTTTTT. Amino acid sequence: CASSLLPSGSTGELFF.

CDR3 DNA sequence: TGTGCCAGCAGCTTAGGCAGGGCAGGGGGCTATTATGGCTACACCTTC. Residues: CASSLGRAGGYYGYTF. This chain uses TRBV7-2 with TRBJ1-2; 8 positions agree with TRBD1. V dropped 1 base and J dropped 5; count of bases not matched to a gene: 9. CDR1 and CDR2 (germline): SGHTA, FQGNSA. The CDR3 consists of 16 residues.

V is TRBV7-2 and J is TRBJ2-7, with D unclear. Germline values: CDR1 SGHTA, CDR2 FQGNSA. V gave up 3 bases and J gave up 4 bases, with 10 bases separating them. The CDR3 is 13 amino acids. The CDR3 here is CASSFSREYEQYF. Written as DNA, the CDR3 is TGTGCCAGCAGCTTCTCCCGCGAATACGAGCAGTACTTC.

The DNA for the CDR3 is TGTGCCAGCAGTTTGGGCAGATTAAGCAATCAGCCCCAGCATTTT. This codes for CASSLGRLSNQPQHF. The J gene is TRBJ1-5, the V gene TRBV28; D call uncertain. CDR1 is MDHEN and CDR2 is SYDVKM in the germline V gene. The CDR3 is made up of 15 amino acids. Between the trimmed V and J ends, which lost 3 bases and 1 base, there was a span of 10 bases.

The genes are TRBV6-5 and TRBJ1-2; TRBD1 matches 8 bases. This CDR3 comprises 14 residues. Germline V gene data show CDR1 as MNHEY and CDR2 as SVGAGI. The trim removed 7 bases at V and 4 bases at J, leaving 8 bases unmatched. The CDR3 region has the DNA TGTGCCAGCAATACCGGACAGGGCCTCTATGGCTACACCTTC. Its translation is CASNTGQGLYGYTF.

This clone was observed once. The chain is built from TRBV28 and TRBJ2-4; D is possibly TRBD2 (5 bases). The CDR3 runs 16 residues. V was cut by 2 bases and J by 2 bases, with 13 bases left in between. Germline V gives CDR1 MDHEN, CDR2 SYDVKM. CDR3 in amino acids: CASSLVPDLTKNIQYF. The CDR3 DNA follows: TGTGCCAGCAGTTTAGTCCCGGACTTGACCAAAAACATTCAGTACTTC.

This rearrangement joins TRBV10-3 to TRBJ2-5; 9 bases line up with TRBD2. Germline V lookup: CDR1 ENHRY, CDR2 SYGVKD. The CDR3 is made up of 15 amino acids. V lost 11 bases, J lost 2 bases, and 12 bases stayed unmatched. The CDR3 here is CAVSIGTSSQETQYF. DNA for the CDR3: TGTGCCGTCTCAATCGGGACTAGCTCGCAAGAGACCCAGTACTTC.

The chain employs TRBV10-2 and TRBJ2-7, with 7 nucleotides matching TRBD1. CDR3 length equals 14 residues. Germline CDR1 reads WSHSY; CDR2 reads SAAADI. The V and J ends lost 9 bases and 2 bases, in that order; junction bases with no gene match: 10. CDR3 in DNA: TGCGCCAGTGCAAACAGGGACAGACCCTACGAGCAGTACTTC. Translation gives CASANRDRPYEQYF.

The gene calls are TRBV18 and TRBJ2-7; no firm D call. The CDR3 is 12 residues long. The germline V and J ends were trimmed by 8 bases and 4 bases, with 12 bases remaining between them. Germline V CDR1 and CDR2: KGHSH, LQKENI. CDR3 amino acids: CASPAPPYEQYF. CDR3 DNA sequence: TGTGCCAGCCCCGCCCCCCCATACGAGCAGTACTTC. The full variable domain, with the rest looked up from reference TRBV18 and TRBJ2-7, is NAGVMQNPRHLVRRRGQEARLRCSPMKGHSHVYWYRQLPEEGLKFMVYLQKENIIDESGMPKERFSAEFPKEGPSILRIQQVVRGDSAAYFCASPAPPYEQYFGPGTRLTVT.

CDR3 loop: CASSILGAGDTEAFF. The CDR3 coding sequence is TGTGCCAGTAGTATCCTCGGGGCGGGGGACACTGAAGCTTTCTTT. The rearrangement uses TRBV19 and TRBJ1-1; possible D gene TRBD1, 5 bases. Between the trimmed V and J ends, which lost 3 bases and 3 bases, there was a span of 14 bases. Germline CDR1 is LNHDA and CDR2 is SQIVND (reference sequence). The CDR3 is made up of 15 amino acids.

A few counts support this clone. This chain uses TRBV30 with TRBJ1-1; D is unresolved. Trimming removed 5 bases from V and 1 base from J, with 20 bases in between. The CDR3 length is 16 residues. CDR1 GTSNPN and CDR2 SVGIG come from the germline V gene (reference sequence). The DNA for the CDR3 is TGTGCCTGGCGGGCTAGAATAGGACTGACGAACACTGAAGCTTTCTTT. It translates to CAWRARIGLTNTEAFF.

This chain joins TRBV7-9 and TRBJ1-2, with D maybe TRBD1 (6 bases). The CDR3 runs 14 residues. V lost 5 bases and J 7 bases, leaving 17 bases between the germline ends. From germline, CDR1 is SEHNR and CDR2 FQNEAQ (reference sequence). The DNA of the CDR3 is TGTGCCAGCAGCCGACCCGGGGGGGCGAGTGGCTACACCTTC. Protein: CASSRPGGASGYTF.

V usage is TRBV5-1 and J usage is TRBJ2-7, with D maybe TRBD2 (5 bases). V was shortened by 0 bases and J by 4 bases, with 20 bases between the two germline ends. Per the germline V gene, CDR1 is SGHRS and CDR2 is YFSETQ. The CDR3 sequence is 17 residues long. CDR3 sequence: CASSLALNSAVGYEQYF. In nucleotides, the CDR3 is TGCGCCAGCAGCTTGGCCCTCAACTCAGCGGTGGGGTACGAGCAGTACTTC. The variable domain in full, with the rest retrieved from reference TRBV5-1 and TRBJ2-7, is KAGVTQTPRYLIKTRGQQVTLSCSPISGHRSVSWYQQTPGQGLQFLFEYFSETQRNKGNFPGRFSGRQFSNSRSEMNVSTLELGDSALYLCASSLALNSAVGYEQYFGPGTRLTVT.

This clone was seen only once. This rearrangement joins TRBV4-1 to TRBJ2-4; TRBD1 might be the D (6 bases). Germline V gives CDR1 MGHRA, CDR2 YSYEKL. Trimming took off 1 base at V and 16 bases at J, with 14 bases between the two ends. CDR3 length: 12 amino acids. The CDR3 is CASSQVGQSIYF. CDR3 DNA: TGCGCCAGCAGCCAAGTTGGACAGTCCATCTACTTC.

The V and J genes are TRBV23-1 and TRBJ1-2; 10 nucleotides match TRBD1. TRBV23-1 is given ORF status, its function remaining uncertain. The CDR3 length is 16 residues. With V trimmed by 3 bases and J by 3 bases, 7 bases remained unmatched. This CDR3 reads CASSQLDRGGDYGYTF. The CDR3 region has the DNA TGCGCCAGCAGTCAGCTGGACAGGGGGGGAGACTATGGCTACACCTTC.

This rearrangement joins TRBV5-1 to TRBJ2-1; 8 bases are shared with TRBD2. Trimming removed 0 bases from V and 8 bases from J; junction bases left unmatched: 4. Germline V lookup: CDR1 SGHRS, CDR2 YFSETQ. This CDR3 has 14 amino acids. The CDR3 DNA is TGCGCCAGCAGCTTGGGTTTAGCGGGATATGAGCAGTTCTTC. It encodes CASSLGLAGYEQFF.

In DNA, the CDR3 is TGTGCCAGCAGCGTTAAGACTAGCGGGAGGAAAGGAGGGTCCTACAATGAGCAGTTCTTC. Residues: CASSVKTSGRKGGSYNEQFF. The chain uses TRBV9 and TRBJ2-1; 13 nucleotides match TRBD2. The length of the CDR3 is 20 residues. CDR1 and CDR2 from the germline V gene are SGDLS and YYNGEE. Losses at the gene ends were 2 bases for V and 1 base for J; bases not matched to a gene: 12.

The CDR3 region is CASSYTGSMNQPQHF. Here the CDR3 DNA reads TGTGCCAGCAGTTACACAGGGAGTATGAATCAGCCCCAGCATTTT. The chain has TRBV6-5 and TRBJ1-5; a weak D match, TRBD1 (6 bases). Trimming cost V 2 bases and J 4 bases, with 12 bases left between them. The CDR3 extends over 15 amino acids. Per germline, CDR1 MNHEY and CDR2 SVGAGI.

This clone was recorded once. This sample includes further DNA sequences coding for the same CDR3. The rearrangement uses TRBV11-3 and TRBJ2-5; TRBD1 might be the D (5 bases). The CDR3 runs to 13 residues. CDR1 SGHNT and CDR2 YENEEA come from the germline V gene. V lost 3 bases and J 4 bases, leaving 9 bases between the germline ends. CDR3 nucleotide sequence: TGTGCCAGCAGCTTGAGTGGGGCAGAGACCCAGTACTTC. This gives the protein CASSLSGAETQYF.

This clone was detected once. The rearrangement links TRBV18 to TRBJ2-7, with 7 bases fitting TRBD1. Germline V lookup: CDR1 KGHSH, CDR2 LQKENI. The CDR3 spans 13 residues. V gave up 6 bases and J gave up 5 bases; unmatched junction bases: 7. The CDR3: CASSLQGYDEQYF. CDR3 nucleotides: TGTGCCAGCTCGCTACAGGGGTATGACGAGCAGTACTTC.

The chain combines TRBV6-5 with TRBJ1-1; D may be TRBD1 (5 bases). Germline lookup yields CDR1 MNHEY and CDR2 SVGAGI. The CDR3 consists of 15 residues. V lost 0 bases, J lost 5 bases, and 13 bases lay in between. The CDR3 sequence: CASSYSMRGGTEAFF. CDR3 bases: TGTGCCAGCAGTTACTCGATGAGGGGTGGAACTGAAGCTTTCTTT.

The J gene is TRBJ2-7, the V gene TRBV18; TRBD1 matches at 8 bases. The V and J ends lost 5 bases and 0 bases, in that order; junction bases with no gene match: 6. The CDR3 length is 15 residues. Germline lookup yields CDR1 KGHSH and CDR2 LQKENI. The CDR3 sequence: CASSSGQANSYEQYF. CDR3 nucleotides: TGTGCCAGCTCATCGGGACAGGCGAACTCCTACGAGCAGTACTTC. Using reference TRBV18 and TRBJ2-7 for the parts outside the CDR3, the full variable domain is NAGVMQNPRHLVRRRGQEARLRCSPMKGHSHVYWYRQLPEEGLKFMVYLQKENIIDESGMPKERFSAEFPKEGPSILRIQQVVRGDSAAYFCASSSGQANSYEQYFGPGTRLTVT.